This T cell receptor (beta chain) is from a study of T cells in Graves' hyperthyroidism and ophthalmopathy (dated by TCRdb to between 2019 and 2020). Regarding the study in general: Peripheral blood was collected at initial diagnosis, before any treatment. The paper describes TCR Vbeta CDR3 sequencing of more than 120 peripheral blood samples, made up of some 40 ophthalmopathy patients, roughly 72 hyperthyroidism patients and about 17 progressor patients. TCR V-J signatures able to tell the groups apart were searched for in a discovery cohort of approximately 95 patients, of whom fewer than 45 had Graves' ophthalmopathy and roughly 59 had stable Graves' hyperthyroidism. In addition, the study compared T-cell repertoires in thyroid tissue and in blood from roughly six Graves' hyperthyroidism patients. An independent validation cohort of fewer than 20 hyperthyroidism patients and approximately 16 patients who later progressed to ophthalmopathy tested prospective prediction of ophthalmopathy. Following sampling, methimazole starting at 30 mg daily was given to hyperthyroidism patients, and high-dose intravenous methylprednisolone was given to ophthalmopathy patients. The approximately 95 discovery patients were divided at random into training and test sets in a 7:3 ratio.

The TCR beta CDR3 regions were amplified from RNA transcripts. A first-round RT-PCR of the TCR CDR3 used the HTBI primer set with the Qiagen OneStep RT-PCR kit. The libraries were constructed in a second round of multiplex PCR and then size-selected and purified. The libraries were sequenced on an Illumina HiSeq2000 using paired-end 100 bp reads. Concerning the study's data processing: Raw data were processed with SOAPnuke, discarding reads with adapters, uncalled bases, mean Phred below 15, or no exact constant-primer or identifier match. High-quality paired reads were merged using COPE v1.2.5, and each unique nucleotide sequence was defined as a clonotype. MiTCR v1.1 was used to align clonotypes to the IMGT TRBV, TRBD and TRBJ reference segments. Only V-J combinations with frequency above 0.0001, covering about 99% of repertoires, were analysed. A TCS score was defined as the ratio of F50 (clonal expansion) to E x V (chaos), with BLOSUM62-based TCRdist applied between CDR3 peptides within each V-J. Welch's t-statistics and random forest reduced fewer than 550 V-J features to roughly 13, which were used in a naive Bayes classifier (R e1071). TCRdb trimmed public reads at Q25 via fastp, called clones via MiXCR and kept in-frame beta chains. CDR3 protein duplicates are merged, each entry listing the most common genes and DNA. These V and J calls derive from TCRdb rather than the authors' analysis. For this sample there are approximately 400,000 distinct CDR3 sequences; more than 15% appear just once. Of the sample, about 30% falls within the top ten clones.

Hyperthyroidism patients were aged 18 to 65 years and newly diagnosed, with disease duration of less than 2 months. Patients with uncontrolled infections, other autoimmune diseases, pregnancy or lactation were excluded. Diagnoses were based on clinical symptoms, serum thyroxine and TRAb, thyroid ultrasound and orbital computed tomography. Blood from progressor patients was collected at the time of first diagnosis with hyperthyroidism, before any ophthalmopathy symptoms had appeared. Ficoll-Paque density gradient centrifugation was used to isolate PBMCs from approximately 10 ml of fresh peripheral blood. Progressor patients were initially diagnosed with Graves' hyperthyroidism and developed ophthalmopathy during follow-up. Total RNA was extracted with Trizol reagent, and quality was checked on an Agilent 2100 Bioanalyzer. Here is what the overall study found, with its caveats: A 13 V-J signature model separated ophthalmopathy from stable hyperthyroidism, with 87.88% sensitivity and about 81% specificity in cross-validation and 80%/75% in testing. Most expanded thyroid clonotypes (frequency above 0.001) were also detected in blood, suggesting blood repertoires may reflect thyroid immune responses. No statistical method was used to set the sample size in advance, and investigators knew the group allocation. In validation, the model predicted progression to ophthalmopathy a median of around 6.5 months before onset, with about 70% sensitivity and nearly 75% specificity.

This clonotype came up many times. What this receptor recognizes is not known. No base-level quality is on record; no much larger clone is a single base apart. Sequenced input: blood. The receptor comes from a woman aged 18-35 years with Graves' hyperthyroidism that later progressed to Graves' ophthalmopathy.

CDR3 sequence: CASSLLLGLAGIVTDTQYF. The nucleotide sequence is TGTGCCAGCAGCTTATTACTAGGACTAGCGGGAATTGTCACAGATACGCAGTATTTT. This chain joins TRBV11-1 to TRBJ2-3, with 12 bases matching TRBD2. CDR1 is given as SGHAT and CDR2 as FQDESV, both from the germline V gene (reference sequence). Counted from cysteine to phenylalanine, this CDR3 has 19 amino acids. Only CDR3 DNA is held: 57 bases, read in frame from base 1. V is trimmed back by 2 bases and J by 2 bases, and the junction contains 11 bases that no gene match accounts for. Beyond the CDR3, the reference TRBV11-1 and TRBJ2-3 genes provide the residues; the full variable domain reads: EAEVAQSPRYKITEKSQAVAFWCDPISGHATLYWYRQILGQGPELLVQFQDESVVDDSQLPKDRFSAERLKGVDSTLKIQPAELGDSAMYLCASSLLLGLAGIVTDTQYFGPGTRLTVL.